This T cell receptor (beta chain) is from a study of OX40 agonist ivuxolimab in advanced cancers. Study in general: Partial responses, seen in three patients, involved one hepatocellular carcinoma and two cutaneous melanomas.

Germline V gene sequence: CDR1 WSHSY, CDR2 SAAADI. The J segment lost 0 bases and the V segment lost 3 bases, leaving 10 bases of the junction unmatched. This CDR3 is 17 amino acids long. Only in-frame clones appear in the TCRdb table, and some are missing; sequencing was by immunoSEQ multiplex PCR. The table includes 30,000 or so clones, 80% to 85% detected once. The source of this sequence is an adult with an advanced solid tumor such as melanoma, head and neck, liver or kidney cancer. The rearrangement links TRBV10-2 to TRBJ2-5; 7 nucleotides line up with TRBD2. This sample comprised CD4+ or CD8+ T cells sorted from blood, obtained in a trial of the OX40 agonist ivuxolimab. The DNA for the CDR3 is TGCGCCAGCAGTGACGGGGATGCGGGGGACTACCAAGAGACCCAGTACTTC. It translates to CASSDGDAGDYQETQYF.